This TCR beta chain derives from a study of blood T cell repertoires in COVID-19. Clones were read by immunoSEQ multiplex PCR, and TCRdb kept only the in-frame ones, dropping some. The profile shows roughly 260,000 clones, 80% to 90% of them singletons. Germline V lookup: CDR1 SEHNR, CDR2 FQNEAQ (reference sequence). Trimming took off 5 bases at V and 0 bases at J, with 7 bases between the two ends. This CDR3 spans 13 amino acids. Clinical history as reported by participants underpinned cohort assignment. For recovered donors of Cohort 3, there were two negative PCRs, clearance, or symptom resolution.

Sequencing was carried out using PBMCs or T cells enriched from blood (not recorded which). This clonotype was sampled from a woman aged 45-65 years who had recovered from COVID-19. The chain links TRBV7-9 to TRBJ1-1; D gene ambiguous. CDR3 amino acids: CASSPQVNTEAFF. CDR3 in DNA: TGTGCCAGCAGCCCCCAGGTGAACACTGAAGCTTTCTTT.